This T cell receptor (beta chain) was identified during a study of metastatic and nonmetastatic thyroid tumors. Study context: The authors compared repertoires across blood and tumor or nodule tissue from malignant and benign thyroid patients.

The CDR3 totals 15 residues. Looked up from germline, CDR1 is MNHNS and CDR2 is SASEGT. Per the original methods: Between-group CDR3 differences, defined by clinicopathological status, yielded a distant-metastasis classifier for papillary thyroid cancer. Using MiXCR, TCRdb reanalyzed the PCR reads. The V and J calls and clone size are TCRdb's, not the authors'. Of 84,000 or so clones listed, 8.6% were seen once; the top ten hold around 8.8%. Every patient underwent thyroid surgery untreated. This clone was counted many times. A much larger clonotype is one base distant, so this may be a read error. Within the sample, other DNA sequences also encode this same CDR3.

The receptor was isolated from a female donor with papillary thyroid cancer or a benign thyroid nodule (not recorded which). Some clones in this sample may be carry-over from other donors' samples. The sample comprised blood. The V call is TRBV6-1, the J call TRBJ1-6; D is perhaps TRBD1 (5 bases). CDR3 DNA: TGCGCCAGCAGTTTTTCCCGGGACGTTTCCTCACCCCTCCACTTT. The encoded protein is CASSFSRDVSSPLHF.